The 30 T cell receptor beta chains listed next were all sequenced from one sample in a study of cytomegalovirus exposure and HLA in healthy donors. The PCR employed 60 Vbeta primers together with 13 Jbeta primers. Data came from immunoSEQ multiplex PCR; TCRdb stores just in-frame clones and leaves some out. The data contain some 150,000 clones, over 60% of them seen just once; the ten biggest clones take up roughly 3.1%. Sequencing used PBMCs. Receptor source: a woman aged 25 to 45 in good health and CMV-seropositive.

The J gene is TRBJ2-2, the V gene TRBV4-1; 10 bases fit TRBD1. Germline CDR1 reads MGHRA; CDR2 reads YSYEKL. The CDR3 runs 17 residues. The V segment lost 1 base and the J segment 6 bases; nucleotides outside the gene matches: 8. The CDR3 sequence: CASSQVGTGVYAGELFF. Here the CDR3 DNA reads TGCGCCAGCAGCCAAGTAGGGACAGGGGTTTACGCCGGGGAGCTGTTTTTT.

The chain is built from TRBV5-1 and TRBJ2-5; 7 nucleotides match TRBD1. Trimming at V came to 1 base and at J to 4 bases, leaving 7 bases not matched to a gene. The CDR3 totals 15 residues. Germline-derived CDR1 and CDR2 are SGHRS and YFSETQ. The CDR3 DNA follows: TGCGCCAGCAGCTTGTCAGGGGGAGTGTTAGAGACCCAGTACTTC. Translation gives CASSLSGGVLETQYF.

This clone occurred a few times. The J gene is TRBJ2-5, the V gene TRBV18; possible D gene TRBD1, 5 bases. Germline V gene sequence: CDR1 KGHSH, CDR2 LQKENI. Trimming shortened V by 4 bases and J by 1 base, and 10 bases separated the two germline ends. This CDR3 is built from 14 residues. The CDR3 nucleotides read TGTGCCAGCTCACAAAGGACACTCCAAGAGACCCAGTACTTC. The encoded protein is CASSQRTLQETQYF.

The chain employs TRBV30 and TRBJ1-1, with TRBD1 matching over 7 bases. Germline V lookup: CDR1 GTSNPN, CDR2 SVGIG (reference sequence). V shed 0 bases, J shed 1 base, and the junction held 5 bases outside the gene matches. This CDR3 region has 15 residues. The CDR3 protein is CAWSVPDRENTEAFF. CDR3 DNA: TGTGCCTGGAGTGTACCAGACAGGGAGAACACTGAAGCTTTCTTT.

The rearrangement links TRBV5-4 to TRBJ2-7; D possibly corresponds to TRBD1 (5 bases). The CDR3 contains 13 residues. Germline loops: CDR1 SGHNT, CDR2 YYREEE (reference sequence). Between the trimmed V and J ends, which lost 5 bases and 6 bases, there was a span of 15 bases. The CDR3 reads CASRLRQFGEQYF. As DNA, the CDR3 is TGTGCCAGCAGGTTACGACAGTTCGGCGAGCAGTACTTC.

This clone was observed a few times. This sequence joins TRBV28 and TRBJ1-1, with D uncertain. Germline V CDR1 and CDR2: MDHEN, SYDVKM. V lost 3 bases and J lost 4, with 12 bases in between. The CDR3 totals 14 residues. The CDR3 is CASSFPPVFTEAFF. The CDR3 region has the DNA TGTGCCAGCAGTTTCCCCCCGGTTTTCACTGAAGCTTTCTTT. The full variable domain, with the rest looked up from reference TRBV28 and TRBJ1-1, is DVKVTQSSRYLVKRTGEKVFLECVQDMDHENMFWYRQDPGLGLRLIYFSYDVKMKEKGDIPEGYSVSREKKERFSLILESASTNQTSMYLCASSFPPVFTEAFFGQGTRLTVV.

This chain connects TRBV27 to TRBJ1-1; TRBD1 might be the D (6 bases). CDR1 is MNHEY, CDR2 SMNVEV, per germline (reference sequence). The CDR3 contains 14 residues. Trimming cost V 2 bases and J 1 base, with 8 bases left between them. The CDR3 is CASSLRTANTEAFF. As DNA, the CDR3 is TGTGCCAGCAGTTTACGGACAGCGAACACTGAAGCTTTCTTT.

The rearrangement uses TRBV10-1 and TRBJ1-5, with TRBD1 identical over 8 bases. The CDR3 runs 13 residues. The germline gives CDR1 WNHNN, CDR2 SYGVQD (reference sequence). The trim removed 7 bases at V and 6 bases at J, leaving 5 bases unmatched. The CDR3 sequence is CASKGQGVQPQHF. The DNA for the CDR3 is TGCGCCAGCAAAGGACAGGGAGTTCAGCCCCAGCATTTT.

V is TRBV29-1 and J is TRBJ2-7; TRBD2 might be the D (5 bases). This CDR3 spans 13 amino acids. Germline CDR1 is SQVTM and CDR2 is ANQGSEA. V lost 7 bases to trimming and J lost 1 base, with 14 bases between them. The CDR3 reads CSAILIASYEQYF. CDR3 DNA sequence: TGCAGCGCAATCTTGATAGCGTCCTACGAGCAGTACTTC.

This clone was counted a few times. V and J are TRBV4-1 and TRBJ1-2, with D possibly being TRBD1 (5 bases). CDR3 size: 14 residues. Trimming removed 4 bases at V and 6 bases at J, with 15 bases between. Germline V gives CDR1 MGHRA, CDR2 YSYEKL. The CDR3 DNA is TGCGCCAGCAGCCCCTACGACAGTAATCATGGCTACACCTTC. The encoded protein is CASSPYDSNHGYTF.

The chain recombines TRBV9 with TRBJ1-2, with 8 bases identical to TRBD1. The CDR3 extends over 13 amino acids. V shed 3 bases and J 4 bases; nucleotides not matched to a gene: 2. Germline CDR1 SGDLS, CDR2 YYNGEE. CDR3 residues: CASSAGTGYGYTF. The DNA of the CDR3 is TGTGCCAGCAGCGCCGGGACAGGCTATGGCTACACCTTC.

The gene calls are TRBV29-1 and TRBJ2-7; 7 nucleotides line up with TRBD2. J gave up 2 bases and V 1 base, and 2 bases lay outside the gene matches. This CDR3 region has 13 residues. Germline CDR1 reads SQVTM; CDR2 reads ANQGSEA. The CDR3 nucleotides read TGCAGCGTTGAAGGCGGGAGCCCCTACGAGCAGTACTTC. It translates to CSVEGGSPYEQYF.

J is TRBJ2-3 and V is TRBV5-4, with 9 bases identical to TRBD2. After removal of 4 bases from V and 0 bases from J, the junction contained 6 bases not matched to a gene. This CDR3 is 16 amino acids long. Germline V CDR1 and CDR2: SGHNT, YYREEE (reference sequence). The CDR3 is CASSRGLAGSTDTQYF. The CDR3 DNA sequence: TGTGCCAGCAGCCGGGGGCTAGCGGGGAGCACAGATACGCAGTATTTT.

In DNA form, the CDR3 reads TGTGCCAGCAGCCAAGATTTGAGGGACAGGGTCGTTGGTGGCTACACCTTC. Translating gives CASSQDLRDRVVGGYTF. The V and J genes are TRBV4-2 and TRBJ1-2, with 9 bases matching TRBD1. After removal of 0 bases from V and 7 bases from J, the junction contained 12 bases not matched to a gene. The CDR3 is 17 amino acids. Germline loops: CDR1 LGHNA, CDR2 YNFKEQ.

The table lists this clone with a few counts. This rearrangement joins TRBV28 to TRBJ1-1, with 9 positions matching TRBD1. J gave up 6 bases and V 6 bases, and 8 bases lay outside the gene matches. The CDR3 covers 14 residues. Per germline, CDR1 MDHEN and CDR2 SYDVKM. The CDR3 protein is CASSTRDRVAEAFF. The CDR3 DNA sequence: TGTGCCAGCAGCACCCGGGACAGGGTCGCTGAAGCTTTCTTT.

This clone was recorded a few times. This chain joins TRBV5-6 and TRBJ1-4, with D unresolved. Trimming shortened V by 1 base and J by 0 bases, and 16 bases separated the two germline ends. The CDR3 has 18 amino acids. Looked up from germline, CDR1 is SGHDT and CDR2 is YYEEEE. The CDR3 loop is CASSLFIPNRATNEKLFF. Here the CDR3 DNA reads TGTGCCAGCAGCTTGTTTATACCCAACCGAGCAACTAATGAAAAACTGTTTTTT.

The V gene is TRBV5-4, the J gene TRBJ2-2; 7 bases align to TRBD2. Germline V gene data show CDR1 as SGHNT and CDR2 as YYREEE (reference sequence). This CDR3 region has 15 residues. J gave up 4 bases and V 4 bases, and 7 bases lay outside the gene matches. CDR3 DNA sequence: TGTGCCAGCAGCCCCGGACTAGACGGCACCGGGGAGCTGTTTTTT. This gives the protein CASSPGLDGTGELFF.

The chain carries TRBV28 and TRBJ1-6, with TRBD1 matching over 8 bases. V dropped 6 bases and J dropped 7; count of bases not matched to a gene: 5. Germline CDR1 and CDR2: MDHEN and SYDVKM. The CDR3 spans 14 residues. Here the CDR3 DNA reads TGTGCCAGCAGACGGGACAGGAGGAATTCACCCCTCCACTTT. It encodes CASRRDRRNSPLHF.

CDR3 DNA sequence: TGCGCCAGCAGTGAGTCGACTCGGGGGACTAGCGGGGGGCGGCAAGAGACCCAGTACTTC. This encodes CASSESTRGTSGGRQETQYF. V is TRBV10-2 and J is TRBJ2-5; 15 bases match TRBD2. Germline CDR1 and CDR2: WSHSY and SAAADI. The CDR3 contains 20 residues. V dropped 0 bases and J dropped 2; count of bases not matched to a gene: 10.

The chain carries TRBV5-4 and TRBJ2-5, with a tentative D call TRBD1 (6 bases). Germline CDR1 is SGHNT and CDR2 is YYREEE (reference sequence). The CDR3 has 15 residues. V dropped 0 bases and J dropped 5 bases, with 14 bases sitting between them. The CDR3 loop reads CASSLVGAPRETQYF. The CDR3 bases are TGTGCCAGCAGCTTGGTGGGGGCGCCCCGGGAGACCCAGTACTTC.

This clone was observed a single time. The chain recombines TRBV6-5 with TRBJ2-2; D is unresolved. The CDR3 has 15 amino acids. The V gene lost 5 bases and the J gene lost 1 base, with 11 bases spanning the gap. The germline CDR1 and CDR2 sequences are MNHEY and SVGAGI. In DNA, the CDR3 is TGTGCCAGCAGTCCAGTTTCGGGGAACACCGGGGAGCTGTTTTTT. It codes for CASSPVSGNTGELFF.

J is TRBJ1-2 and V is TRBV18; TRBD1 aligns across 10 bases. CDR1 is KGHSH, CDR2 LQKENI, per germline. The CDR3 contains 20 residues. V shed 3 bases and J 2 bases; nucleotides not matched to a gene: 18. The CDR3 bases are TGTGCCAGCTCACCGAATGTAATCACCGGGACAGGGGCTAGAAACTATGGCTACACCTTC. This sequence encodes CASSPNVITGTGARNYGYTF.

This clone appeared a single time. The CDR3 ends on some other residue instead of the conserved phenylalanine or tryptophan, so this is likely a read error. Because the CDR3's place on the DNA is in doubt, the DNA is left out and the CDR3 is given as listed by TCRdb. The chain uses TRBV20-1 and TRBJ1-2; the table's TRBD1 call for D was not verified on the DNA. Germline CDR1 reads DFQATT; CDR2 reads SNEGSKA (reference sequence). The CDR3 has 8 amino acids, counting both end residues. The CDR3: CSASPGTI.

The rearrangement joins TRBV5-1 to TRBJ2-7; perhaps TRBD2 as D (5 bases). Germline lookup yields CDR1 SGHRS and CDR2 YFSETQ. The CDR3 covers 13 residues. V lost 5 bases to trimming and J lost 4 bases, with 13 bases between them. CDR3 DNA: TGCGCCAGCAGTTTCGGGGAAGATTACGAGCAGTACTTC. It specifies CASSFGEDYEQYF.

The V gene is TRBV7-9, the J gene TRBJ2-1; tentatively, D is TRBD2 (6 bases). V was pared by 6 bases and J by 0 bases, with 12 bases between. The germline gives CDR1 SEHNR, CDR2 FQNEAQ (reference sequence). This CDR3 contains 15 residues. CDR3 in amino acids: CASRKGRTSYNEQFF. For the CDR3, the DNA is TGTGCCAGCAGGAAAGGGAGGACCTCCTACAATGAGCAGTTCTTC.

This clone was observed a handful of times. This chain joins TRBV19 and TRBJ1-1; D remains ambiguous. CDR3 length: 16 amino acids. Germline V gene sequence: CDR1 LNHDA, CDR2 SQIVND (reference sequence). Trimming shortened V by 7 bases and J by 0 bases, and 18 bases separated the two germline ends. The DNA of the CDR3 is TGTGCCAGTACCACCTGGGGAGGCCTCATGAACACTGAAGCTTTCTTT. Translating it yields CASTTWGGLMNTEAFF.

Comment on this clone: Other DNA sequences in the sample encode the same CDR3. V usage is TRBV7-9 and J usage is TRBJ1-1, with D tentatively TRBD1 (6 bases). The V gene lost 3 bases and the J gene lost 1 base, with 6 bases spanning the gap. The CDR3 consists of 13 residues. Germline-derived CDR1 and CDR2 are SEHNR and FQNEAQ (reference sequence). The CDR3 coding sequence is TGTGCCAGCAGCTTGGACAGGAACACTGAAGCTTTCTTT. Its protein is CASSLDRNTEAFF.

This clone showed up just once. The chain carries TRBV2 and TRBJ2-1, with D maybe TRBD1 (5 bases). V lost 2 bases, J lost 0 bases, and 8 bases lay in between. This CDR3 region has 15 residues. CDR1 is SNHLY and CDR2 is FYNNEI in the germline V gene. The CDR3 loop is CASSESGHSYNEQFF. CDR3 bases: TGTGCCAGCAGTGAATCAGGGCACTCCTACAATGAGCAGTTCTTC.

The table lists this clone with a count of one. This rearrangement joins TRBV5-4 to TRBJ2-3, with D perhaps TRBD1 (6 bases). The CDR3 has 16 amino acids. The germline gives CDR1 SGHNT, CDR2 YYREEE (reference sequence). V was trimmed by 3 bases and J by 0 bases, leaving 14 bases between them. The CDR3 coding sequence is TGTGCCAGCAGCTCCCCCCTGACAGGTAGCACAGATACGCAGTATTTT. Translated, it gives CASSSPLTGSTDTQYF.

The chain joins TRBV2 to TRBJ2-7; D may be TRBD1 (6 bases). The CDR3 runs to 12 residues. The V end lost 8 bases, the J end lost 6 bases, and 14 bases lay between the germline ends. In germline, CDR1 is SNHLY, CDR2 FYNNEI. CDR3 residues: CASVTGLGEQYF. For the CDR3, the DNA is TGTGCCAGCGTAACAGGGTTGGGCGAGCAGTACTTC.